The 22 T cell receptor beta chains below come from one sample, sequenced in a study of blood T cell repertoires in COVID-19. Here immunoSEQ multiplex PCR was the method, and the copy in TCRdb shows in-frame clones only, minus some. The data hold about 530,000 clones, with about 88% observed a single time. Sequenced material: peripheral blood. These receptors came from a woman aged 45-65 years with COVID-19, enrolled during active disease.

This rearrangement joins TRBV7-3 to TRBJ2-1; 9 bases match TRBD2. With V trimmed by 2 bases and J by 6 bases, 2 bases remained unmatched. Germline lookup yields CDR1 SGHTA and CDR2 FQGTGA. CDR3 length equals 14 residues. The chain's CDR3 is CASSLAGGPNEQFF. As DNA, the CDR3 is TGTGCCAGCAGCTTAGCGGGGGGGCCCAATGAGCAGTTCTTC.

This clone was observed a handful of times. The chain recombines TRBV12-3 or TRBV12-4 with TRBJ1-1; maybe TRBD1 (6 bases). V lost 4 bases and J 0 bases, leaving 6 bases between the germline ends. The CDR3 is 13 residues long. The CDR3 is CASSWTVNTEAFF. As DNA, the CDR3 is TGTGCCAGCAGTTGGACAGTGAACACTGAAGCTTTCTTT.

The rearrangement uses TRBV18 and TRBJ2-5; 7 bases fit TRBD1. Germline V gene data show CDR1 as KGHSH and CDR2 as LQKENI. Trimming at V came to 6 bases and at J to 7 bases, leaving 14 bases not matched to a gene. There are 15 residues in the CDR3. CDR3 bases: TGTGCCAGCTCCCTTCTCGGACAGGCTATAGGGACCCAGTACTTC. Translation: CASSLLGQAIGTQYF.

This chain joins TRBV28 and TRBJ1-2, with D unclear. V lost 3 bases and J 8 bases, leaving 10 bases between the germline ends. Germline V CDR1 and CDR2: MDHEN, SYDVKM. The CDR3 runs to 12 residues. The CDR3 DNA reads TGTGCCAGCAGTTTCGGTGCCAAGGGCTACACCTTC. Amino acid sequence: CASSFGAKGYTF.

V and J are TRBV30 and TRBJ2-7, with 8 nucleotides matching TRBD1. J gave up 2 bases and V 4 bases, and 10 bases lay outside the gene matches. Germline-derived CDR1 and CDR2 are GTSNPN and SVGIG (reference sequence). The length of the CDR3 is 15 residues. Here the CDR3 DNA reads TGTGCCTGGACCCCCTCCGGGACAGGAACCTACGAGCAGTACTTC. Amino acids: CAWTPSGTGTYEQYF.

CDR3 in amino acids: CASSETAGNEQFF. CDR3 nucleotide sequence: TGCGCCAGCAGTGAAACGGCGGGGAATGAGCAGTTCTTC. The V call is TRBV10-1, the J call TRBJ2-1, with D possibly being TRBD2 (6 bases). CDR1 WNHNN and CDR2 SYGVQD come from the germline V gene (reference sequence). This CDR3 has 13 amino acids. The ends were cut back, 3 bases at V and 7 bases at J, with 10 bases in the middle.

The rearrangement joins TRBV18 to TRBJ1-5, with a weak D call TRBD1 (6 bases). This CDR3 region has 19 residues. Looked up from germline, CDR1 is KGHSH and CDR2 is LQKENI. The V and J ends lost 3 bases and 5 bases respectively, with 26 bases between them. CDR3 residues: CASSPPGSLTDSGDQPQHF. CDR3 sequence (DNA): TGTGCCAGCTCACCCCCCGGTTCGCTGACGGACTCAGGGGATCAGCCCCAGCATTTT.

This clone was detected once. The V gene is TRBV28, the J gene TRBJ1-4; a weak D match, TRBD1 (6 bases). Germline-derived CDR1 and CDR2 are MDHEN and SYDVKM. Trimming took 3 bases from V and 11 from J, leaving 16 bases between them. CDR3 length equals 14 residues. The CDR3, as DNA: TGTGCCAGCAGTTTCGGGATTCAGGGGTGGAAACTGTTTTTT. As protein: CASSFGIQGWKLFF.

V is TRBV19 and J is TRBJ2-7; TRBD1 is a possible D gene (5 bases). The V end was cut by 7 bases, the J end by 3 bases, with 7 bases between. Germline CDR1 and CDR2: LNHDA and SQIVND (reference sequence). The length of the CDR3 is 11 residues. The CDR3 nucleotides are TGTGCCAGTACAGACAGCTACGAGCAGTACTTC. It specifies CASTDSYEQYF.

This clone showed up just once. J is TRBJ2-5 and V is TRBV28, with D unresolved. V was cut by 2 bases and J by 4 bases, with 8 bases left in between. The CDR3 loop spans 13 amino acids. CDR1 MDHEN and CDR2 SYDVKM come from the germline V gene. The DNA of the CDR3 is TGTGCCAGCAGTTTAGAGGTGGGAGAGACCCAGTACTTC. It specifies CASSLEVGETQYF. Using reference TRBV28 and TRBJ2-5 for the parts outside the CDR3, the full variable domain is DVKVTQSSRYLVKRTGEKVFLECVQDMDHENMFWYRQDPGLGLRLIYFSYDVKMKEKGDIPEGYSVSREKKERFSLILESASTNQTSMYLCASSLEVGETQYFGPGTRLLVL.

This chain links TRBV5-1 with TRBJ1-3; D gene ambiguous. The germline gives CDR1 SGHRS, CDR2 YFSETQ. The CDR3 sequence is 17 residues long. V lost 2 bases to trimming and J lost 0 bases, with 15 bases between them. This CDR3 is CASSLSLGTRSGNTIYF. The CDR3 DNA is TGCGCCAGCAGCTTAAGTCTGGGCACCCGCTCTGGAAACACCATATATTTT.

The genes are TRBV5-1 and TRBJ1-2; a weak D match, TRBD1 (6 bases). The germline V gene encodes CDR1 SGHRS and CDR2 YFSETQ. This CDR3 has 15 amino acids. Trimming took 2 bases from V and 0 from J, leaving 11 bases between them. The CDR3 region has the DNA TGCGCCAGCAGCTTCCTACAGGGCGCTAACTATGGCTACACCTTC. It translates to CASSFLQGANYGYTF.

The chain recombines TRBV2 with TRBJ2-7; possible D gene TRBD2, 5 bases. Germline lookup yields CDR1 SNHLY and CDR2 FYNNEI. The germline V and J ends were trimmed by 7 bases and 0 bases, with 13 bases remaining between them. The CDR3 has 14 amino acids. The CDR3 is CASIARWGSYEQYF. In DNA, the CDR3 is TGTGCCAGCATAGCGAGATGGGGCTCCTACGAGCAGTACTTC. Full variable domain (rest looked up from reference TRBV2 and TRBJ2-7): EPEVTQTPSHQVTQMGQEVILRCVPISNHLYFYWYRQILGQKVEFLVSFYNNEISEKSEIFDDQFSVERPDGSNFTLKIRSTKLEDSAMYFCASIARWGSYEQYFGPGTRLTVT.

This chain joins TRBV3-1 (or the pseudogene TRBV3-2) and TRBJ1-1; D not resolved. The CDR3 spans 13 residues. CDR1 and CDR2 (germline): LGHDT, YNNKEL (reference sequence). V shed 2 bases and J shed 6 bases, with 10 bases lying between them. CDR3 loop: CASSQRQDPEAFF. The CDR3 bases are TGTGCCAGCAGCCAAAGGCAGGATCCTGAAGCTTTCTTT.

This sequence joins TRBV5-5 and TRBJ2-7; tentatively, D is TRBD1 (6 bases). V was trimmed by 7 bases and J by 2 bases, leaving 16 bases between them. Germline CDR1 and CDR2: SGHKS and YYEKEE (reference sequence). The CDR3 loop spans 14 amino acids. Here the CDR3 DNA reads TGTGCCAGCCTACCGAGGGACACCGCCTACGAGCAGTACTTC. Protein product: CASLPRDTAYEQYF. The variable domain in full, with the rest retrieved from reference TRBV5-5 and TRBJ2-7, is DAGVTQSPTHLIKTRGQQVTLRCSPISGHKSVSWYQQVLGQGPQFIFQYYEKEERGRGNFPDRFSARQFPNYSSELNVNALLLGDSALYLCASLPRDTAYEQYFGPGTRLTVT.

V is TRBV12-3 or TRBV12-4 and J is TRBJ2-5; D gene ambiguous. Trimming pared 3 bases from V and 5 bases from J, leaving 4 bases between. The CDR3 is 11 residues long. The CDR3 reads CASSFRETQYF. CDR3 coding DNA: TGTGCCAGCAGTTTCCGGGAGACCCAGTACTTC.

This clone was detected only once. This rearrangement joins TRBV2 to TRBJ1-5, with D unresolved. The CDR3 runs to 14 residues. The germline CDR1 and CDR2 sequences are SNHLY and FYNNEI. Trimming cost V 8 bases and J 1 base, with 12 bases left between them. CDR3 sequence: CASARGPSNQPQHF. In DNA, the CDR3 is TGTGCCAGCGCCAGAGGGCCAAGCAATCAGCCCCAGCATTTT. The entire variable domain, with the rest obtained from reference TRBV2 and TRBJ1-5, is as follows: EPEVTQTPSHQVTQMGQEVILRCVPISNHLYFYWYRQILGQKVEFLVSFYNNEISEKSEIFDDQFSVERPDGSNFTLKIRSTKLEDSAMYFCASARGPSNQPQHFGDGTRLSIL.

The chain employs TRBV6-5 and TRBJ2-7, with 8 bases identical to TRBD1. The trim removed 5 bases at V and 2 bases at J, leaving 5 bases unmatched. Germline loops: CDR1 MNHEY, CDR2 SVGAGI. The CDR3 sequence is 14 residues long. CDR3 DNA sequence: TGTGCCAGCAGTATTGGACAGGGAGCCTACGAGCAGTACTTC. It codes for CASSIGQGAYEQYF.

The CDR3 reads CASSWEQVEQGGYTF. DNA of the CDR3: TGCGCCAGCAGCTGGGAACAGGTCGAACAGGGGGGCTACACCTTC. This rearrangement joins TRBV5-1 to TRBJ1-2, with 7 bases that match TRBD1. In germline, CDR1 is SGHRS, CDR2 YFSETQ. The CDR3 runs 15 residues. V shed 3 bases, J shed 8 bases, and the junction held 13 bases outside the gene matches.

The DNA of the CDR3 is TGCAGTGCTAGTCCGACTAGCGGCTACGAGCAGTACTTC. Protein product: CSASPTSGYEQYF. V usage is TRBV20-1 and J usage is TRBJ2-7; 9 nucleotides match TRBD2. The CDR3 has 13 residues. V shed 3 bases, J shed 3 bases, and the junction held 3 bases outside the gene matches. Per the germline V gene, CDR1 is DFQATT and CDR2 is SNEGSKA (reference sequence).

The V call is TRBV14, the J call TRBJ1-6, with TRBD1 as a possible D gene (5 bases). Germline values: CDR1 SGHDN, CDR2 FVKESK. The CDR3 has 16 residues. The V and J ends lost 4 bases and 0 bases respectively, with 10 bases between them. The CDR3 DNA follows: TGTGCCAGCAGCCTTCGACAGAGCTCCTATAATTCACCCCTCCACTTT. Residues: CASSLRQSSYNSPLHF.

The chain employs TRBV7-3 and TRBJ2-3, with D unclear. Germline V CDR1 and CDR2: SGHTA, FQGTGA. Trimming left V 5 bases short and J 5 bases short, with 11 bases between. The CDR3 consists of 13 residues. The CDR3, as DNA: TGTGCCAGCAGCGACCCCGGCGGAGATACGCAGTATTTT. This sequence encodes CASSDPGGDTQYF.